This TCR beta chain came from a study of blood T cell repertoires in COVID-19 (dated by TCRdb to 2018 to 2020). For the wider study: Samples covering the acute and convalescent phases of COVID-19 were provided by collaborators in the United States, Italy and Spain. A de-identified subject ID, COVID-19 status, age in years and sex were almost always included in the sample metadata. The material from the prospective study consisted of cDNA or gDNA derived from T cells, B-cell-depleted T cells, or PBMCs. The samples were drawn from the first 160 participants of the ongoing ImmuneRACE study and from some 1,300 subjects provided by 6 global collaborators. The repertoires were released in a freely available public database intended as a resource for research on the immune response to SARS-CoV-2. HLA class I and class II types, where available, came from metadata supplied by the sample provider rather than from assay-based typing. Deeply sampled blood TCRbeta repertoires from subjects exposed to, actively infected with, or recovered from COVID-19 were included in the dataset.

The immunoSEQ Assay, a bias-controlled multiplex PCR, was used to amplify TCRbeta CDR3 regions from genomic DNA. Regarding the original processing steps: Nucleated cell counts per sample were estimated from amplification of reference gene primers within the assay. To quantify the absolute abundance of each unique TCRbeta CDR3 rearrangement, sequence reads were collapsed and filtered. For each sample, productive Simpson clonality was calculated as the square root of Simpson's diversity index across productive rearrangements. TCRdb stores this immuneACCESS table with in-frame sequences only. Part of the clones is absent; in the studies checked, under half of the shortfall reflects unresolved V genes, and no reason is known for the rest. The V and J calls and clone size were taken over from that table, and D and trimming were inferred from the DNA. This sample gives about 300,000 clones in total; roughly nine tenths of them show up just once. Approximately 1.8% of the sample goes to the ten largest clones.

The study at large found these results: The quantity of clinical and demographic metadata differed by source and by participant and was supplied without curation.

Concerning this clone: This clone's antigen is unknown. Per-nucleotide qualities are absent, and no much larger clonotype sits a single base away.

From a lookup of the germline V gene (reference sequence), CDR1 and CDR2 are PRHDT and FYEKMQ. V is cut back by 5 bases and J by 1 base, with 4 bases in the junction unmatched. Counted from cysteine to phenylalanine, this CDR3 has 15 amino acids. Just the 45-base CDR3 DNA is kept, in frame starting at base 1. One collaborating source in Seattle enrolled patients while the patients were actively infected and followed the patients over time throughout the course of disease. Each collaborating institution followed its own protocols to collect whole blood in K2EDTA tubes. For TCRbeta analysis, collaborator samples were shipped as frozen whole blood, as isolated PBMCs, or as DNA extracted from either sample type.

The TCR comes from a woman between 25 and 40 years old with COVID-19, enrolled during active disease. What was sequenced was peripheral blood. The rearranged chain carries TRBV13 and TRBJ2-2; the central 7 bases match TRBD1. The bases read TGTGCCAGCAGCCAGACAGGGTTGAACACCGGGGAGCTGTTTTTT. The translation is CASSQTGLNTGELFF. Beyond the CDR3, the reference TRBV13 and TRBJ2-2 genes provide the residues; the full variable domain reads: AAGVIQSPRHLIKEKRETATLKCYPIPRHDTVYWYQQGPGQDPQFLISFYEKMQSDKGSIPDRFSAQQFSDYHSELNMSSLELGDSALYFCASSQTGLNTGELFFGEGSRLTVL.